This T cell receptor beta chain is drawn from a study of a mutant IDH1 vaccine in newly diagnosed glioma. Study-wide context: Patients underwent eight vaccinations, which took place in weeks 1, 3, 5, 7, 11, 15, 19 and 23. Vaccine dosing followed radiotherapy by 4-6 weeks, or accompanied temozolomide cycles. Treated patients, averaging approximately 40 years, were around 62% male and about 38% female. Study-wide findings and caveats: It was approximately 93% of patients that developed vaccine-induced immune responses.

Here immunoSEQ multiplex PCR was the method, and the copy in TCRdb shows in-frame clones only, minus some. Among approximately 27,000 clones listed, around 92% were seen once. This clone was observed once. Its target is not known. V lost 5 bases and J 0 bases, leaving 10 bases between the germline ends. The germline V gene encodes CDR1 SQVTM and CDR2 ANQGSEA. This CDR3 comprises 13 residues. Time point reported: week 5, during vaccination. Alongside topical imiquimod, each dose of vaccine comprised 300 ug of mutant IDH1 20-mer peptide. This receptor was identified in a man between 18 and 29 years old with glioma. Sequenced here: PBMCs, sampled from a glioma patient whose treatment included an IDH1 peptide vaccine. The V call is TRBV29-1, the J call TRBJ1-2; D is unclear. CDR3 protein: CSVTRDSNYGYTF. The CDR3 coding sequence is TGCAGCGTTACCCGGGATTCTAACTATGGCTACACCTTC. The variable domain in full, completed from reference TRBV29-1 and TRBJ1-2, reads SAVISQKPSRDICQRGTSLTIQCQVDSQVTMMFWYRQQPGQSLTLIATANQGSEATYESGFVIDKFPISRPNLTFSTLTVSNMSPEDSSIYLCSVTRDSNYGYTFGSGTRLTVV.